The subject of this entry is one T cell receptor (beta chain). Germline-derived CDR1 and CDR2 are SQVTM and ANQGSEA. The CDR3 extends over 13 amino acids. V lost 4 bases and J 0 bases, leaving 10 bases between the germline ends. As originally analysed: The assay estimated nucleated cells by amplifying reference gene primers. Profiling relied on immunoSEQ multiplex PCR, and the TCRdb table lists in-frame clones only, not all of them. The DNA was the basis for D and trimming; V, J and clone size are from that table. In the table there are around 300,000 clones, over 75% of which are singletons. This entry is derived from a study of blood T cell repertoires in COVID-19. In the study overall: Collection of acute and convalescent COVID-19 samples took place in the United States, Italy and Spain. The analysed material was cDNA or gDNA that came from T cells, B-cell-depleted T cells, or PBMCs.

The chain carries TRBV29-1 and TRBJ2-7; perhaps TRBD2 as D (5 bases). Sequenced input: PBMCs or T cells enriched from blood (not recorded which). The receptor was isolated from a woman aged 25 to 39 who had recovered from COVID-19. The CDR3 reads CSVAGTSSYEQYF. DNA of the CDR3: TGCAGCGTTGCGGGAACCAGCTCCTACGAGCAGTACTTC.